This T cell receptor (beta chain) was retrieved from a study of regulatory T cells in long-lasting Graves disease. Turning to the study itself: Newly diagnosed Graves' patients took antithyroid drugs under 3 months. Study-wide results and limits: The sample size was small, and this may have reduced accuracy.

CDR3 length equals 14 residues. Trimming left V 3 bases short and J 7 bases short, with 15 bases between. The sample's time point: newly diagnosed GD, antithyroid drugs for less than 3 months. RNA extracted from PBMCs served as the sequencing template. This clonotype was counted ten times or more. Antigen specificity is unknown. Investigators prepared the TCR beta libraries by applying iRepertoire HTBI primers and Arm-PCR of CDR3 regions. Original data processing: Across the samples, identification revealed 55 to 80 TRBV and 12 to 15 TRBJ segments. TCRdb reprocessed the multiplex PCR reads via MiXCR and lists one record per CDR3 protein. The V and J calls here are based on TCRdb, not the publication. The sample records about 530,000 distinct CDR3 sequences, approximately 16% being singletons. This same sample was also part of a study on T cells in Graves' hyperthyroidism and ophthalmopathy. This second study notes: A lack of ophthalmopathy progression within 18 months defined stable Graves' hyperthyroidism.

The source was peripheral blood mononuclear cells (PBMCs), collected at new diagnosis, from a patient treated with antithyroid drugs. V and J are TRBV12-3 or TRBV12-4 and TRBJ1-2; D gene ambiguous. This TCR derives from a woman aged 40-60 years with Graves disease. The CDR3 coding sequence is TGTGCCAGCAGTTTCGCATTGAGAGGGAGTGGCTACACCTTC. This encodes CASSFALRGSGYTF.